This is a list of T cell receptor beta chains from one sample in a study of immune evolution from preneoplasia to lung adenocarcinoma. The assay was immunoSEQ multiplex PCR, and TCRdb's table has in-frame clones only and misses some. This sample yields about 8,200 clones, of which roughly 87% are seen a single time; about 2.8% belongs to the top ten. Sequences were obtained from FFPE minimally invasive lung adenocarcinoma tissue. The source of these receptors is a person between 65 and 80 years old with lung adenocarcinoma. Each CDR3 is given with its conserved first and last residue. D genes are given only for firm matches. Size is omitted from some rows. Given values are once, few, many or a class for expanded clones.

cdr3_nt: TGTGCCAGTAGCCAACCGGGTCTTAAGACGACCTATGGCTACACCTTC
cdr3_aa: CASSQPGLKTTYGYTF
clone_size: once
v_call: TRBV19
d_call: NA
j_call: TRBJ1-2

cdr3_nt: TGTGCCAGCAGCCCTCCCCGGCGAGGGGGGACTGAAGCTTTCTTT
cdr3_aa: CASSPPRRGGTEAFF
clone_size: once
v_call: TRBV7-8
d_call: NA
j_call: TRBJ1-1

cdr3_nt: TGTGCCAGCGGTACTAGGCACCCCCCATACGAGCAGTACTTC
cdr3_aa: CASGTRHPPYEQYF
clone_size: NA
v_call: TRBV27
d_call: NA
j_call: TRBJ2-7

cdr3_nt: TGTGCCAGCAGTTTTCCCCCGAACAATGAGCAGTTCTTC
cdr3_aa: CASSFPPNNEQFF
clone_size: NA
v_call: TRBV28
d_call: NA
j_call: TRBJ2-1

cdr3_nt: TGTGCCACCCTCACCGGGACCAGCTCCTACGAGCAGTACTTC
cdr3_aa: CATLTGTSSYEQYF
clone_size: NA
v_call: TRBV7-2
d_call: NA
j_call: TRBJ2-7

cdr3_nt: TGTGCCAGCAGCCTAAGGACAGGGGGGCTCGAGCAGTACTTC
cdr3_aa: CASSLRTGGLEQYF
clone_size: few
v_call: TRBV7-6
d_call: TRBD1
j_call: TRBJ2-7

cdr3_nt: TGTGCCAGCAGCAAATCCCGGGGCCGCTCCTACGAGCAGTACTTC
cdr3_aa: CASSKSRGRSYEQYF
clone_size: NA
v_call: TRBV11-2
d_call: NA
j_call: TRBJ2-7

cdr3_nt: TGTGCCAGCAGCCAATTAGCGACGGGCCAAGAGACCCAGTACTTC
cdr3_aa: CASSQLATGQETQYF
clone_size: NA
v_call: TRBV4-2
d_call: NA
j_call: TRBJ2-5

cdr3_nt: TGTGCCAGCAGTCCCGAGACAGGGGCGAGCACTGAAGCTTTCTTT
cdr3_aa: CASSPETGASTEAFF
clone_size: NA
v_call: TRBV2
d_call: TRBD1
j_call: TRBJ1-1

cdr3_nt: TGCGCCAGCAGTGAGGACAGGGGCACAGATACGCAGTATTTT
cdr3_aa: CASSEDRGTDTQYF
clone_size: NA
v_call: TRBV10-1
d_call: TRBD1
j_call: TRBJ2-3

cdr3_nt: TGTGCCAGCAGCTTGGGGGGAGCGGGAGGGCAAGAGACCCAGTACTTC
cdr3_aa: CASSLGGAGGQETQYF
clone_size: NA
v_call: TRBV7-3
d_call: TRBD2
j_call: TRBJ2-5

cdr3_nt: TGTGCCAGTGTAAGCAGCTACACCGGGGAGCTGTTTTTT
cdr3_aa: CASVSSYTGELFF
clone_size: few
v_call: TRBV6-5
d_call: NA
j_call: TRBJ2-2

cdr3_nt: TGTGCCAGCAGCCCAAGGTCAGGGAGGGTCGTTCCCCACCCCGAGCAGTACTTC
cdr3_aa: CASSPRSGRVVPHPEQYF
clone_size: NA
v_call: TRBV13
d_call: TRBD2
j_call: TRBJ2-7

cdr3_nt: TGTGCCAGCAGCTTGGGGACAGGGGGGACGGTCGGGGAGCTGTTTTTT
cdr3_aa: CASSLGTGGTVGELFF
clone_size: NA
v_call: TRBV11-2
d_call: TRBD1
j_call: TRBJ2-2

cdr3_nt: TGTGCCAGCAGAGGCGCGGCGGGAAGGGAGCAGTACTTC
cdr3_aa: CASRGAAGREQYF
clone_size: NA
v_call: TRBV6-1
d_call: NA
j_call: TRBJ2-7

cdr3_nt: TGTGCCAGCAGTGATGTAAGACAGCCTAATCAGCCCCAGCATTTT
cdr3_aa: CASSDVRQPNQPQHF
clone_size: NA
v_call: TRBV25-1
d_call: NA
j_call: TRBJ1-5

cdr3_nt: TGTGCCAGCTCACCACGGACCTGGACAGGGGGAACAGATACGCAGTATTTT
cdr3_aa: CASSPRTWTGGTDTQYF
clone_size: NA
v_call: TRBV18
d_call: TRBD1
j_call: TRBJ2-3

cdr3_nt: TGCGCCAGCAGCTTGGATGGGCAGGGGGCTTTCAATGAGCAGTTCTTC
cdr3_aa: CASSLDGQGAFNEQFF
clone_size: NA
v_call: TRBV5-1
d_call: TRBD1
j_call: TRBJ2-1

cdr3_nt: TGTGCCAGCAGTGACCGACAGTCGAATCAGCCCCAGCATTTT
cdr3_aa: CASSDRQSNQPQHF
clone_size: NA
v_call: TRBV2
d_call: NA
j_call: TRBJ1-5

cdr3_nt: TGTGCCAGCAATTCAGGTATAGAGACTTACAATCAGCCCCAGCATTTT
cdr3_aa: CASNSGIETYNQPQHF
clone_size: NA
v_call: TRBV2
d_call: NA
j_call: TRBJ1-5

cdr3_nt: TGCGCCAGCAGTCAATGGGGGGTCAATCAGCCCCAGCATTTT
cdr3_aa: CASSQWGVNQPQHF
clone_size: NA
v_call: TRBV23-1
d_call: NA
j_call: TRBJ1-5

cdr3_nt: TGTGCCAGCAGCTTGGACGGCAGGGGGCTGGGTTCACCCCTCCACTTT
cdr3_aa: CASSLDGRGLGSPLHF
clone_size: NA
v_call: TRBV5-4
d_call: TRBD1
j_call: TRBJ1-6

cdr3_nt: TGTGCCACCAGCAGAGCCACTAGCGTATCGGACGAGCAGTACTTC
cdr3_aa: CATSRATSVSDEQYF
clone_size: NA
v_call: TRBV15
d_call: TRBD2
j_call: TRBJ2-7